This T cell receptor (beta chain) originates from a study of shared clonotypes between healthy human individuals. The wider study: Per donor, CD8 memory used one plate, CD8 naive used two, CD4 memory used three and CD4 naive used three. Findings of the study overall: A reduction in generation probabilities was seen for non-shared clonotypes relative to those shared by all four donors. Blood was the sole source, and tissue repertoires probably differ.

Profiled with immunoSEQ multiplex PCR; TCRdb holds only in-frame clones, not every one. This table has roughly 760,000 clones, less than 85% appearing once. Remarks on this clone: Its target is unknown.

CDR1 and CDR2 from the germline V gene are LNHNV and YYDKDF (reference sequence). Trimming stripped 0 bases from V and 5 bases from J, with 7 bases between. The CDR3 spans 14 residues. Sequencing input: memory CD4+ T cells sorted from blood. The subset denotes: CD45RA-negative fraction. J is TRBJ1-4 and V is TRBV15; D ambiguous. This TCR was recovered from a woman in her 30s in good health. CDR3 sequence reads: CATSRDTGNEKLFF. CDR3 in DNA: TGTGCCACCAGCAGAGATACGGGGAATGAAAAACTGTTTTTT.